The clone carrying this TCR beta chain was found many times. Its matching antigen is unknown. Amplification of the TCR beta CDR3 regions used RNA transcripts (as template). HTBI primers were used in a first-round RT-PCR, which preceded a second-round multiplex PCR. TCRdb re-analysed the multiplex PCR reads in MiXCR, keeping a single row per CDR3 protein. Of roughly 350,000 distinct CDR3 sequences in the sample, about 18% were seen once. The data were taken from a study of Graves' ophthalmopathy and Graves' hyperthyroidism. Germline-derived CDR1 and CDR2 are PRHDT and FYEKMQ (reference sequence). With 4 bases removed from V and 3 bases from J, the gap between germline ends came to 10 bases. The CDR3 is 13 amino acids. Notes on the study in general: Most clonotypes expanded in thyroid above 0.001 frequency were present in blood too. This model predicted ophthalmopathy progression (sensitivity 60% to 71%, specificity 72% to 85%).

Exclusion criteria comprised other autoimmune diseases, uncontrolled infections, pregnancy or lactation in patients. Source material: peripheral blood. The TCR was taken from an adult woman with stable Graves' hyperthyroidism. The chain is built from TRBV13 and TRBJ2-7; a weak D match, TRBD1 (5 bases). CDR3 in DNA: TGTGCCAGCAGCTCCGGACAACACTACGAGCAGTACTTC. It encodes CASSSGQHYEQYF.